The T cell receptor beta chain under discussion was sequenced for a study of radiation and T cells in renal cell carcinoma. Regarding the study as a whole: In nephrectomy-only tumors, top 100 clonotypes averaged approximately 43%, versus 54% irradiated. Tumor samples were small regions of 0.9 to 1 g.

The treatment was: treatment-naive control, cytoreductive nephrectomy. This renal cell carcinoma was of the clear cell type. This clone is classed as medium-sized. Its target is unknown. Sequencing used immunoSEQ multiplex PCR; TCRdb keeps in-frame clones, though not all of them. The top ten hold roughly 15% of the sample, which has more than 8,500 clones, approximately 68% seen once. The CDR3 consists of 14 residues. Germline V gene lookup returns CDR1 KGHSH and CDR2 LQKENI. V shed 4 bases and J 8 bases; nucleotides not matched to a gene: 8. The material sequenced was tumor tissue, taken from a patient whose treatment was nephrectomy without radiotherapy. This sequence joins TRBV18 and TRBJ1-2; 9 nucleotides match TRBD1. This TCR derives from a man aged 55-75 years with renal cell carcinoma. The CDR3 nucleotides are TGTGCCAGCTCACGGACAGGGGTAAAGTGGGGCTACACCTTC. Translated, it gives CASSRTGVKWGYTF.